This TCR beta chain was sequenced for a study of blood T cell repertoires in COVID-19. The overall study: Collection of acute and convalescent COVID-19 samples took place in the United States, Italy and Spain. T cells, B-cell-depleted T cells, or PBMCs supplied cDNA or gDNA.

This CDR3 has 14 amino acids. Germline assignment: CDR1 SGHTA and CDR2 FQGNSA. Trimming cost V 4 bases and J 5 bases; bases outside gene matches: 7. Per the original methods: Reference gene primers were amplified, and this amplification served to estimate nucleated cell counts. Clones were read by immunoSEQ multiplex PCR, and TCRdb kept only the in-frame ones, dropping some. The V and J calls and clone size come from that table; D and trimming were worked out from the DNA. In the table there are more than 250,000 clones, approximately 88% of which are singletons. The sequenced sample was peripheral blood. This TCR came from a man between 18 and 35 years old who had recovered from COVID-19. The chain joins TRBV7-2 to TRBJ1-1; 7 bases match TRBD1. CDR3 amino acids: CASSSAGGWTEAFF. CDR3 DNA sequence: TGTGCCAGCAGCTCGGCAGGGGGATGGACTGAAGCTTTCTTT.